A selection of T cell receptor beta chains follows, all from one sample in a study of T cells in Graves' hyperthyroidism and ophthalmopathy. MiXCR, applied by TCRdb to the multiplex PCR reads, yields one record per CDR3 protein. The table shows 300,000 to 450,000 distinct CDR3 sequences, with about 13% occurring only once. Material for sequencing was blood. The receptors were gathered from a man younger than 40 with Graves' hyperthyroidism that later progressed to Graves' ophthalmopathy. Each CDR3 is given with its conserved first and last residue. D genes are given only for firm matches. Size tells how often a clone was seen (once, few, many) or the class of an expanded clone, and some rows leave it out.

cdr3_nt: TGTGCCAGCAGGACGCAGGGGTCACGAGGAAACTATGGCTACACCTTC
cdr3_aa: CASRTQGSRGNYGYTF
d_call: .
j_call: TRBJ1-2
clone_size: many
v_call: TRBV6-1

cdr3_nt: TGTGCCAGCAGCTTGAGTCGTCGAGACAGGGTGAACACTGAAGCTTTCTTT
cdr3_aa: CASSLSRRDRVNTEAFF
d_call: TRBD1
j_call: TRBJ1-1
clone_size: many
v_call: TRBV5-5

cdr3_nt: TGTGCCAGCAGCGGCCGACAGCGGCTCTCCTACAATGAGCAGTTCTTC
cdr3_aa: CASSGRQRLSYNEQFF
d_call: .
j_call: TRBJ2-1
clone_size: few
v_call: TRBV7-9

cdr3_nt: TGTGCCAGCAGTTACTCCGCACAGGGTTACAATGAGCAGTTCTTC
cdr3_aa: CASSYSAQGYNEQFF
d_call: .
j_call: TRBJ2-1
clone_size: .
v_call: TRBV6-6

cdr3_nt: TGTGCCAGCAGCTGGGCGACTAGCGGGGGGGCCGGGGAGCTGTTTTTT
cdr3_aa: CASSWATSGGAGELFF
d_call: TRBD2
j_call: TRBJ2-2
clone_size: .
v_call: TRBV27

cdr3_nt: TGTGCCAGCAGCCGAGACAGGGGAGAAGGAAACACCATATATTTT
cdr3_aa: CASSRDRGEGNTIYF
d_call: TRBD1
j_call: TRBJ1-3
clone_size: few
v_call: TRBV5-5

cdr3_nt: TGTGCCAGCAGCCAATTCACAGGGGGCCAAGAGACCCAGTACTTC
cdr3_aa: CASSQFTGGQETQYF
d_call: TRBD1
j_call: TRBJ2-5
clone_size: few
v_call: TRBV14

cdr3_nt: TGCAGTGCTAGAGATCCTCAGGGTCGAAATGAGCAGTTCTTC
cdr3_aa: CSARDPQGRNEQFF
d_call: .
j_call: TRBJ2-1
clone_size: many
v_call: TRBV20-1

cdr3_nt: TGCAGTGCTACCCGGTCAGTGAGGTTGGAGACCCAGTACTTC
cdr3_aa: CSATRSVRLETQYF
d_call: .
j_call: TRBJ2-5
clone_size: many
v_call: TRBV20-1

cdr3_nt: TGCGCCAGCAGCGGGGGACAGGGGTACACTGAAGCTTTCTTT
cdr3_aa: CASSGGQGYTEAFF
d_call: TRBD1
j_call: TRBJ1-1
clone_size: .
v_call: TRBV5-1

cdr3_nt: TGCAGTGCCCTCCGGACCCGCGGGGGCACTGAAGCTTTCTTT
cdr3_aa: CSALRTRGGTEAFF
d_call: .
j_call: TRBJ1-1
clone_size: many
v_call: TRBV20-1

cdr3_nt: TGTGCCAGCACTTTAGGGACTAGCGGGGGGTACAATGAGCAGTTCTTC
cdr3_aa: CASTLGTSGGYNEQFF
d_call: TRBD2
j_call: TRBJ2-1
clone_size: many
v_call: TRBV4-2

cdr3_nt: TGTGCCAGCACCGTAGGACAGGGGCGGGAGACCCAGTACTTC
cdr3_aa: CASTVGQGRETQYF
d_call: TRBD1
j_call: TRBJ2-5
clone_size: many
v_call: TRBV6-1

cdr3_nt: TGCAGTGCCTGGGACAGGAACACTGAAGCTTTCTTT
cdr3_aa: CSAWDRNTEAFF
d_call: TRBD1
j_call: TRBJ1-1
clone_size: many
v_call: TRBV20-1

cdr3_nt: TGTGCCAGCAGCTTACTCATGGCCTACGAGCAGTACTTC
cdr3_aa: CASSLLMAYEQYF
d_call: .
j_call: TRBJ2-7
clone_size: many
v_call: TRBV11-3

cdr3_nt: TGTGCCACCAGTGAAAACAGGGATGGCTACACCTTC
cdr3_aa: CATSENRDGYTF
d_call: .
j_call: TRBJ1-2
clone_size: many
v_call: TRBV24-1

cdr3_nt: TGTGCCACCAGTGACCCACAGGGTTACAATGAGCAGTTCTTC
cdr3_aa: CATSDPQGYNEQFF
d_call: .
j_call: TRBJ2-1
clone_size: .
v_call: TRBV24-1

cdr3_nt: TGTGCCAGCAGCGCAACAGGGATGGGAGAGACCCAGTACTTC
cdr3_aa: CASSATGMGETQYF
d_call: .
j_call: TRBJ2-5
clone_size: many
v_call: TRBV7-9

cdr3_nt: TGTGCCACCATGACTTTCCACACGGGACAGGGAGTAGTTAGCTATGGCTACACCTTC
cdr3_aa: CATMTFHTGQGVVSYGYTF
d_call: TRBD1
j_call: TRBJ1-2
clone_size: many
v_call: TRBV28

cdr3_nt: TGCGCCAGCAGTGAGCTAGCGGGGGACACAGATACGCAGTATTTT
cdr3_aa: CASSELAGDTDTQYF
d_call: TRBD2
j_call: TRBJ2-3
clone_size: .
v_call: TRBV10-1

cdr3_nt: TGTGCCAGCAGCCAAGAAAAGCACGAGCAGTACTTC
cdr3_aa: CASSQEKHEQYF
d_call: .
j_call: TRBJ2-7
clone_size: .
v_call: TRBV3-1

cdr3_nt: TGTGCCAGCAGCCTAGGACAGAATGCGCAGTATTTT
cdr3_aa: CASSLGQNAQYF
d_call: .
j_call: TRBJ2-3
clone_size: few
v_call: TRBV3-1

cdr3_nt: TGTGCCAGCAACAAGTACGAGCAGTACTTC
cdr3_aa: CASNKYEQYF
d_call: .
j_call: TRBJ2-7
clone_size: many
v_call: TRBV6-1

cdr3_nt: TGTGCCAGCAGTGATACTAGCGGGGGGGCCAATGAGCAGTTCTTC
cdr3_aa: CASSDTSGGANEQFF
d_call: TRBD2
j_call: TRBJ2-1
clone_size: many
v_call: TRBV6-4

cdr3_nt: TGCAGTGCTAGAAAGCGACAGGACTATGGCTACACCTTC
cdr3_aa: CSARKRQDYGYTF
d_call: .
j_call: TRBJ1-2
clone_size: many
v_call: TRBV20-1

cdr3_nt: TGCAGTGCTAGGCGGGACAGGGGCGACCCCACTGAAGCTTTCTTT
cdr3_aa: CSARRDRGDPTEAFF
d_call: TRBD1
j_call: TRBJ1-1
clone_size: .
v_call: TRBV20-1

cdr3_nt: TGTGCCAGCAGCTTTACAGGGGCCTACGAGCAGTACTTC
cdr3_aa: CASSFTGAYEQYF
d_call: TRBD1
j_call: TRBJ2-7
clone_size: many
v_call: TRBV7-9

cdr3_nt: TGTGCCAGCAGCGAAGGACTAGCGGGGGTCGAGCAGTACTTC
cdr3_aa: CASSEGLAGVEQYF
d_call: TRBD2
j_call: TRBJ2-7
clone_size: many
v_call: TRBV7-9

cdr3_nt: TGTGCCAGCAGCCTCGGGGGTGAAAAACTGTTTTTT
cdr3_aa: CASSLGGEKLFF
d_call: .
j_call: TRBJ1-4
clone_size: many
v_call: TRBV7-8

cdr3_nt: TGTGCCAGCAGTGACCCCGGGGCCACCTACGAGCAGTACTTC
cdr3_aa: CASSDPGATYEQYF
d_call: .
j_call: TRBJ2-7
clone_size: many
v_call: TRBV2

cdr3_nt: TGCAGTGCCAGTCACAGGGAGTGGGGCACTGAAGCTTTCTTT
cdr3_aa: CSASHREWGTEAFF
d_call: .
j_call: TRBJ1-1
clone_size: many
v_call: TRBV20-1

cdr3_nt: TGTGCCAGCAGCCAGGGACAGGGTATAGCCGGGGAGCTGTTTTTT
cdr3_aa: CASSQGQGIAGELFF
d_call: TRBD1
j_call: TRBJ2-2
clone_size: few
v_call: TRBV11-2

cdr3_nt: TGTGCCAGCAGCTTAGATATTAGCGGGTACCATGAGCAGTTCTTC
cdr3_aa: CASSLDISGYHEQFF
d_call: TRBD2
j_call: TRBJ2-1
clone_size: .
v_call: TRBV7-9

cdr3_nt: TGCGCCAGCAGCCAAGACGGGCGTTGGGACGAGCAGTACTTC
cdr3_aa: CASSQDGRWDEQYF
d_call: .
j_call: TRBJ2-7
clone_size: .
v_call: TRBV4-1

cdr3_nt: TGTGCCAGCAGCTTTGATGCTTCTGGAAACACCATATATTTT
cdr3_aa: CASSFDASGNTIYF
d_call: .
j_call: TRBJ1-3
clone_size: many
v_call: TRBV5-6

cdr3_nt: TGTGCCAGCAGCTTAGCGCAGACCGGGGAGCTGTTTTTT
cdr3_aa: CASSLAQTGELFF
d_call: .
j_call: TRBJ2-2
clone_size: many
v_call: TRBV7-8

cdr3_nt: TGCAGTGCTAGAGAAGTCGGCGGCGGGGGTGGCGGGGAGCTGTTTTTT
cdr3_aa: CSAREVGGGGGGELFF
d_call: TRBD2
j_call: TRBJ2-2
clone_size: many
v_call: TRBV20-1

cdr3_nt: TGTGCCTGGAATACAGGTTTGGATTCACCCCTCCACTTT
cdr3_aa: CAWNTGLDSPLHF
d_call: .
j_call: TRBJ1-6
clone_size: many
v_call: TRBV30

cdr3_nt: TGCAGTGCTAAGGCACGCAAACTTGCAACTAATGAAAAACTGTTTTTT
cdr3_aa: CSAKARKLATNEKLFF
d_call: .
j_call: TRBJ1-4
clone_size: many
v_call: TRBV20-1

cdr3_nt: TGTGCCAGCAGTTTTTCTGGGGGCGGAGATACGCAGTATTTT
cdr3_aa: CASSFSGGGDTQYF
d_call: .
j_call: TRBJ2-3
clone_size: many
v_call: TRBV12-3/TRBV12-4

cdr3_nt: TGTGCCAGTAGTACGGACAGGACTTATCAGCCCCAGCATTTT
cdr3_aa: CASSTDRTYQPQHF
d_call: TRBD1
j_call: TRBJ1-5
clone_size: few
v_call: TRBV19

cdr3_nt: TGTGCCAGCAGCTTAAAGGGGGCGGTCATGGACACTGAAGCTTTCTTT
cdr3_aa: CASSLKGAVMDTEAFF
d_call: TRBD1
j_call: TRBJ1-1
clone_size: many
v_call: TRBV7-8

cdr3_nt: TGTGCCAGCAGCCCAGGGGGTTCCCTCTCCGGCTACACCTTC
cdr3_aa: CASSPGGSLSGYTF
d_call: TRBD1
j_call: TRBJ1-2
clone_size: .
v_call: TRBV11-3

cdr3_nt: TGTGCCAGTAGTAGCCCGCGAGACTATGGCTACACCTTC
cdr3_aa: CASSSPRDYGYTF
d_call: .
j_call: TRBJ1-2
clone_size: few
v_call: TRBV19

cdr3_nt: TGTGCCATCACGACAGGTAATCAGCCCCAGCATTTT
cdr3_aa: CAITTGNQPQHF
d_call: .
j_call: TRBJ1-5
clone_size: few
v_call: TRBV10-3

cdr3_nt: TGTGCCAGCAGCTCCCAAGTGGGCCGGGACAGGGGTTACGAGCAGTACTTC
cdr3_aa: CASSSQVGRDRGYEQYF
d_call: TRBD1
j_call: TRBJ2-7
clone_size: many
v_call: TRBV7-9

cdr3_nt: TGTGCCAGCAGCGCAGGGGCAGGGAATCAGCCCCAGCATTTT
cdr3_aa: CASSAGAGNQPQHF
d_call: .
j_call: TRBJ1-5
clone_size: many
v_call: TRBV9

cdr3_nt: TGTGCCAGCAGCCTAGGACAGGGCTCTGGCTACACCTTC
cdr3_aa: CASSLGQGSGYTF
d_call: TRBD1
j_call: TRBJ1-2
clone_size: many
v_call: TRBV3-1

cdr3_nt: TGTGCCAGCAGCTTAAGCCTGACAGGATCCTACGAGCAGTACTTC
cdr3_aa: CASSLSLTGSYEQYF
d_call: .
j_call: TRBJ2-7
clone_size: many
v_call: TRBV11-3

cdr3_nt: TGCGCCAGCCGCCTACAGGGGGCCTTCCAAGAGACCCAGTACTTC
cdr3_aa: CASRLQGAFQETQYF
d_call: TRBD1
j_call: TRBJ2-5
clone_size: .
v_call: TRBV5-1

cdr3_nt: TGTGCCAGCAGCGTAGGGGGGACTAGATCCAATGAGCAGTTCTTC
cdr3_aa: CASSVGGTRSNEQFF
d_call: TRBD2
j_call: TRBJ2-1
clone_size: many
v_call: TRBV9

cdr3_nt: TGTGCCAGCAGCTTAGTAGACGGGTCCTATGGCTACACCTTC
cdr3_aa: CASSLVDGSYGYTF
d_call: .
j_call: TRBJ1-2
clone_size: many
v_call: TRBV7-2

cdr3_nt: TGTGCCAGCAGTGATTTGACAGGGGGAAACTATGGCTACACCTTC
cdr3_aa: CASSDLTGGNYGYTF
d_call: TRBD1
j_call: TRBJ1-2
clone_size: many
v_call: TRBV6-1

cdr3_nt: TGTGCCAGCAAAAGGACAGGGGCCTCCTACGAGCAGTACTTC
cdr3_aa: CASKRTGASYEQYF
d_call: TRBD1
j_call: TRBJ2-7
clone_size: few
v_call: TRBV14

cdr3_nt: TGTGCCACACTACAGGGGAATGGCTACACCTTC
cdr3_aa: CATLQGNGYTF
d_call: TRBD1
j_call: TRBJ1-2
clone_size: many
v_call: TRBV6-1

cdr3_nt: TGTGCCAGCAGTTTAGTAGGGTCGATCAATCAGCCCCAGCATTTT
cdr3_aa: CASSLVGSINQPQHF
d_call: .
j_call: TRBJ1-5
clone_size: many
v_call: TRBV12-3/TRBV12-4

cdr3_nt: TGTGCCAGCAGTTTCGGACTCTCAGGCTCCTACGAGCAGTACTTC
cdr3_aa: CASSFGLSGSYEQYF
d_call: .
j_call: TRBJ2-7
clone_size: many
v_call: TRBV6-1

cdr3_nt: TGTGCCAGCAGCGACGGACAGCCCTACGAGCAGTACTTC
cdr3_aa: CASSDGQPYEQYF
d_call: .
j_call: TRBJ2-7
clone_size: many
v_call: TRBV28

cdr3_nt: TGCGCCAGCAGCCCAAGTGGCCAGCCCCAGCATTTT
cdr3_aa: CASSPSGQPQHF
d_call: .
j_call: TRBJ1-5
clone_size: .
v_call: TRBV5-1

cdr3_nt: TGTGCCAGCAGCCAGTACCGCAGGGAGTTTGAGACCCAGTACTTC
cdr3_aa: CASSQYRREFETQYF
d_call: .
j_call: TRBJ2-5
clone_size: few
v_call: TRBV3-1